These T cell receptor beta chains were read from a single sample in a study of regulatory T cells in long-lasting Graves disease. In TCRdb, the multiplex PCR reads were re-called with MiXCR into one record per CDR3 protein. The sample includes 400,000 or so distinct CDR3 sequences, less than 25% of them seen just once. This specimen was peripheral blood mononuclear cells (PBMCs), taken when the disease was refractory, from a patient treated with antithyroid drugs. The receptors originated from a female donor with Graves disease. Each CDR3 is given with its conserved first and last residue. Fields, in order: J gene, V gene, CDR3 protein.

J gene: TRBJ1-1
V gene: TRBV12-3/TRBV12-4
CDR3 protein: CASTLGTGSAFF

J gene: TRBJ1-6
V gene: TRBV12-3/TRBV12-4
CDR3 protein: CASSGGQGNSPLHF

J gene: TRBJ1-1
V gene: TRBV6-5
CDR3 protein: CASSYRWGPGQGNTEAFF

J gene: TRBJ2-3
V gene: TRBV12-3/TRBV12-4
CDR3 protein: CASSFWTDTQYF

J gene: TRBJ2-1
V gene: TRBV7-9
CDR3 protein: CASMEGQGFYNEQFF

J gene: TRBJ2-3
V gene: TRBV28
CDR3 protein: CASSLSLRTENTQYF

J gene: TRBJ2-7
V gene: TRBV27
CDR3 protein: CASSATTGQDYEQYF

J gene: TRBJ1-1
V gene: TRBV2
CDR3 protein: CASYGQGTVNTEAFF

J gene: TRBJ1-2
V gene: TRBV15
CDR3 protein: CATSKDTGGYGYTF

J gene: TRBJ2-4
V gene: TRBV29-1
CDR3 protein: CSAHDNQNIQYF

J gene: TRBJ2-2
V gene: TRBV28
CDR3 protein: CASSETGTGRTGELFF

J gene: TRBJ2-4
V gene: TRBV3-1
CDR3 protein: CASSQGLAVAKNIQYF

J gene: TRBJ2-6
V gene: TRBV20-1
CDR3 protein: CSARRGLGIGANVLTF

J gene: TRBJ1-3
V gene: TRBV7-2
CDR3 protein: CASSLGRENTIYF

J gene: TRBJ2-5
V gene: TRBV24-1
CDR3 protein: CATSDLREHETQYF

J gene: TRBJ2-3
V gene: TRBV12-3/TRBV12-4
CDR3 protein: CASSLGRSGVGEDTQYF

J gene: TRBJ2-7
V gene: TRBV11-2
CDR3 protein: CASSFPFSKGKTSGSSYEQYF

J gene: TRBJ2-2
V gene: TRBV19
CDR3 protein: CASALTGLGAGELFF

J gene: TRBJ2-5
V gene: TRBV4-3
CDR3 protein: CASSQGLAGVGETQYF

J gene: TRBJ2-7
V gene: TRBV18
CDR3 protein: CASSLVRDSFYEQYF

J gene: TRBJ1-4
V gene: TRBV28
CDR3 protein: CASSFVVGSSEKLFF

J gene: TRBJ2-7
V gene: TRBV10-1
CDR3 protein: CASSDQDRSYEQYF

J gene: TRBJ2-7
V gene: TRBV28
CDR3 protein: CASSFIGVQAGASYEQYF

J gene: TRBJ2-2
V gene: TRBV5-1
CDR3 protein: CASSLSSIGTGELFF

J gene: TRBJ1-4
V gene: TRBV5-1
CDR3 protein: CATSPLNPNEKLFF

J gene: TRBJ1-2
V gene: TRBV5-4
CDR3 protein: CASRNLGREDGYTF

J gene: TRBJ2-7
V gene: TRBV29-1
CDR3 protein: CSVTSGRGEQYF